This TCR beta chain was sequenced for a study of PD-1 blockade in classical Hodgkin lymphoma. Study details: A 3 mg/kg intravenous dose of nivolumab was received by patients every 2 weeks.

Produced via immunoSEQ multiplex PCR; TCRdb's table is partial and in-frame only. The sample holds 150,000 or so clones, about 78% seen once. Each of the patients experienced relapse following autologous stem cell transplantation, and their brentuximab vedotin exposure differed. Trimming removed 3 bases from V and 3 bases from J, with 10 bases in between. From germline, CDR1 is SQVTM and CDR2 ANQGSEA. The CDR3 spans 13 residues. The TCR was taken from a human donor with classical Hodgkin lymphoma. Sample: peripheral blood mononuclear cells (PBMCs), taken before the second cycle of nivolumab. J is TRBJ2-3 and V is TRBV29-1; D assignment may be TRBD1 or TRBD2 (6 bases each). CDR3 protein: CSVDWRGTDTQYF. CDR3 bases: TGCAGCGTTGATTGGAGGGGGACAGATACGCAGTATTTT.